What follows is one T cell receptor (beta chain) and its context. Its antigen is currently unknown. This table comes from immunoSEQ multiplex PCR, and its TCRdb copy is limited to in-frame clones, with some not included. The sample holds tens of thousands of clones, 87% seen once. The sample comes from a study of OX40 agonist ivuxolimab in advanced cancers. Study as a whole: Patients were dosed with the agonistic anti-OX40 (CD134) antibody ivuxolimab. Antecedent anti-PD-1, anti-PD-L1 or anti-CTLA-4 therapy was permissible, with approximately 44% having received some.

The germline gives CDR1 SGHRS, CDR2 YFSETQ. Trimming shortened V by 1 base and J by 3 bases, and 7 bases separated the two germline ends. The CDR3 consists of 13 residues. Study-wide findings and caveats: Antigen specificity remained undetermined for the expanded peripheral T cells. There was clonal expansion of CD4+ and CD8+ blood T cells by week 6 at 0.1 to 3.0 mg/kg.

The sequencing here drew on CD4+ or CD8+ T cells sorted from blood, taken in a trial of the OX40 agonist ivuxolimab. The TCR comes from an adult with an advanced solid tumor such as melanoma, head and neck, liver or kidney cancer. The rearrangement links TRBV5-1 to TRBJ1-2; D unresolved. CDR3 coding DNA: TGCGCCAGCAGCTTGTCGGTCGACTATGGCTACACCTTC. Translated: CASSLSVDYGYTF.